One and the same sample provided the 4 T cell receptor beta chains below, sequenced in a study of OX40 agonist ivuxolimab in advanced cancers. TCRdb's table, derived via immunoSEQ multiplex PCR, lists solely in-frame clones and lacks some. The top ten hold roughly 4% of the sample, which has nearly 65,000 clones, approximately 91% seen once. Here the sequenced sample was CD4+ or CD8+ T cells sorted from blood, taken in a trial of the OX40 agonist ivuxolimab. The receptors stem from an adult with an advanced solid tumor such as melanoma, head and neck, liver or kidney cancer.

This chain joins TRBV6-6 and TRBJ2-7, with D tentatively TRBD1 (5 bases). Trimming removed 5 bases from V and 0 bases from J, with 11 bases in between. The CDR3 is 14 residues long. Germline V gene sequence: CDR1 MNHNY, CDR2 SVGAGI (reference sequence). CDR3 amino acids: CASSPDSYSYEQYV. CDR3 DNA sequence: TGTGCCAGCAGTCCAGACAGCTACTCCTACGAGCAGTACGTC.

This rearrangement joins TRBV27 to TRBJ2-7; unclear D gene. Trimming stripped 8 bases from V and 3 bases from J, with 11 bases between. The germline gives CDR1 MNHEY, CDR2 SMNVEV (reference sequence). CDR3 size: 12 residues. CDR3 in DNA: TGTGCCAGCCACAACCCAGTCTACGAGCAGTACTTC. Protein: CASHNPVYEQYF.

In DNA form, the CDR3 reads TGTGCCAGCAGTGCAGGCCCCGGGACCCCAGGCTACGAGCAGTACTTC. Translated, it gives CASSAGPGTPGYEQYF. The J gene is TRBJ2-7, the V gene TRBV27; the D gene could be TRBD1 or TRBD2 (5 bases each). CDR1 is MNHEY and CDR2 is SMNVEV in the germline V gene (reference sequence). The ends were cut back, 5 bases at V and 3 bases at J, with 20 bases in the middle. This CDR3 comprises 16 residues.

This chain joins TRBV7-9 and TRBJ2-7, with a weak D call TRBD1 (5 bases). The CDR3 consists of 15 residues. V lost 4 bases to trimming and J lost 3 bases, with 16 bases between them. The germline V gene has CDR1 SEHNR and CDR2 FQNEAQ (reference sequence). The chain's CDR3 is CASSWGLAENYEQYF. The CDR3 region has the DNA TGTGCCAGCAGCTGGGGCCTTGCGGAGAACTACGAGCAGTACTTC.